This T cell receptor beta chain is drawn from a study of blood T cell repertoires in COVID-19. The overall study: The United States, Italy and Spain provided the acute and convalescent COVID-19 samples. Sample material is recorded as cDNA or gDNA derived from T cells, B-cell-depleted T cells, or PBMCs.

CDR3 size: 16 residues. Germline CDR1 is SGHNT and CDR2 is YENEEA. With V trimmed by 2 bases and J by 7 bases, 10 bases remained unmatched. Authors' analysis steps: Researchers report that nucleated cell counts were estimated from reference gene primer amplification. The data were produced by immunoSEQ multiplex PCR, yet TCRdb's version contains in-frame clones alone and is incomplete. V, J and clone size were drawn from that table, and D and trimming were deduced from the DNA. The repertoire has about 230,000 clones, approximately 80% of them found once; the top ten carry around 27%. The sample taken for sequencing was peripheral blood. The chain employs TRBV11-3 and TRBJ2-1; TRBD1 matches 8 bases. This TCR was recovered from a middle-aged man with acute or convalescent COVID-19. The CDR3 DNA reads TGTGCCAGCAGCTTACAAACAGGGGGACGGTGGAATGAGCAGTTCTTC. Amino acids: CASSLQTGGRWNEQFF.